This TCR beta chain was observed in a study of cytomegalovirus exposure and HLA in healthy donors. The PCR used 60 Vbeta and 13 Jbeta primers. Assay: immunoSEQ multiplex PCR; the TCRdb copy retains only in-frame clones and omits some. The sample gives about 100,000 clones, about 84% of which show up once; 2% to 2.5% is in the top ten. The CDR3 loop spans 14 amino acids. Trimming took off 3 bases at V and 0 bases at J, with 9 bases between the two ends. Germline lookup yields CDR1 SEHNR and CDR2 FQNEAQ (reference sequence). The chain recombines TRBV7-9 with TRBJ2-7; tentative D call: TRBD2 (6 bases). This receptor was obtained from a man younger than 40 in good health and CMV-seronegative. The sample consisted of PBMCs. CDR3 in DNA: TGTGCCAGCAGCTTGGCGGGGATCTCCTACGAGCAGTACTTC. The encoded protein is CASSLAGISYEQYF.